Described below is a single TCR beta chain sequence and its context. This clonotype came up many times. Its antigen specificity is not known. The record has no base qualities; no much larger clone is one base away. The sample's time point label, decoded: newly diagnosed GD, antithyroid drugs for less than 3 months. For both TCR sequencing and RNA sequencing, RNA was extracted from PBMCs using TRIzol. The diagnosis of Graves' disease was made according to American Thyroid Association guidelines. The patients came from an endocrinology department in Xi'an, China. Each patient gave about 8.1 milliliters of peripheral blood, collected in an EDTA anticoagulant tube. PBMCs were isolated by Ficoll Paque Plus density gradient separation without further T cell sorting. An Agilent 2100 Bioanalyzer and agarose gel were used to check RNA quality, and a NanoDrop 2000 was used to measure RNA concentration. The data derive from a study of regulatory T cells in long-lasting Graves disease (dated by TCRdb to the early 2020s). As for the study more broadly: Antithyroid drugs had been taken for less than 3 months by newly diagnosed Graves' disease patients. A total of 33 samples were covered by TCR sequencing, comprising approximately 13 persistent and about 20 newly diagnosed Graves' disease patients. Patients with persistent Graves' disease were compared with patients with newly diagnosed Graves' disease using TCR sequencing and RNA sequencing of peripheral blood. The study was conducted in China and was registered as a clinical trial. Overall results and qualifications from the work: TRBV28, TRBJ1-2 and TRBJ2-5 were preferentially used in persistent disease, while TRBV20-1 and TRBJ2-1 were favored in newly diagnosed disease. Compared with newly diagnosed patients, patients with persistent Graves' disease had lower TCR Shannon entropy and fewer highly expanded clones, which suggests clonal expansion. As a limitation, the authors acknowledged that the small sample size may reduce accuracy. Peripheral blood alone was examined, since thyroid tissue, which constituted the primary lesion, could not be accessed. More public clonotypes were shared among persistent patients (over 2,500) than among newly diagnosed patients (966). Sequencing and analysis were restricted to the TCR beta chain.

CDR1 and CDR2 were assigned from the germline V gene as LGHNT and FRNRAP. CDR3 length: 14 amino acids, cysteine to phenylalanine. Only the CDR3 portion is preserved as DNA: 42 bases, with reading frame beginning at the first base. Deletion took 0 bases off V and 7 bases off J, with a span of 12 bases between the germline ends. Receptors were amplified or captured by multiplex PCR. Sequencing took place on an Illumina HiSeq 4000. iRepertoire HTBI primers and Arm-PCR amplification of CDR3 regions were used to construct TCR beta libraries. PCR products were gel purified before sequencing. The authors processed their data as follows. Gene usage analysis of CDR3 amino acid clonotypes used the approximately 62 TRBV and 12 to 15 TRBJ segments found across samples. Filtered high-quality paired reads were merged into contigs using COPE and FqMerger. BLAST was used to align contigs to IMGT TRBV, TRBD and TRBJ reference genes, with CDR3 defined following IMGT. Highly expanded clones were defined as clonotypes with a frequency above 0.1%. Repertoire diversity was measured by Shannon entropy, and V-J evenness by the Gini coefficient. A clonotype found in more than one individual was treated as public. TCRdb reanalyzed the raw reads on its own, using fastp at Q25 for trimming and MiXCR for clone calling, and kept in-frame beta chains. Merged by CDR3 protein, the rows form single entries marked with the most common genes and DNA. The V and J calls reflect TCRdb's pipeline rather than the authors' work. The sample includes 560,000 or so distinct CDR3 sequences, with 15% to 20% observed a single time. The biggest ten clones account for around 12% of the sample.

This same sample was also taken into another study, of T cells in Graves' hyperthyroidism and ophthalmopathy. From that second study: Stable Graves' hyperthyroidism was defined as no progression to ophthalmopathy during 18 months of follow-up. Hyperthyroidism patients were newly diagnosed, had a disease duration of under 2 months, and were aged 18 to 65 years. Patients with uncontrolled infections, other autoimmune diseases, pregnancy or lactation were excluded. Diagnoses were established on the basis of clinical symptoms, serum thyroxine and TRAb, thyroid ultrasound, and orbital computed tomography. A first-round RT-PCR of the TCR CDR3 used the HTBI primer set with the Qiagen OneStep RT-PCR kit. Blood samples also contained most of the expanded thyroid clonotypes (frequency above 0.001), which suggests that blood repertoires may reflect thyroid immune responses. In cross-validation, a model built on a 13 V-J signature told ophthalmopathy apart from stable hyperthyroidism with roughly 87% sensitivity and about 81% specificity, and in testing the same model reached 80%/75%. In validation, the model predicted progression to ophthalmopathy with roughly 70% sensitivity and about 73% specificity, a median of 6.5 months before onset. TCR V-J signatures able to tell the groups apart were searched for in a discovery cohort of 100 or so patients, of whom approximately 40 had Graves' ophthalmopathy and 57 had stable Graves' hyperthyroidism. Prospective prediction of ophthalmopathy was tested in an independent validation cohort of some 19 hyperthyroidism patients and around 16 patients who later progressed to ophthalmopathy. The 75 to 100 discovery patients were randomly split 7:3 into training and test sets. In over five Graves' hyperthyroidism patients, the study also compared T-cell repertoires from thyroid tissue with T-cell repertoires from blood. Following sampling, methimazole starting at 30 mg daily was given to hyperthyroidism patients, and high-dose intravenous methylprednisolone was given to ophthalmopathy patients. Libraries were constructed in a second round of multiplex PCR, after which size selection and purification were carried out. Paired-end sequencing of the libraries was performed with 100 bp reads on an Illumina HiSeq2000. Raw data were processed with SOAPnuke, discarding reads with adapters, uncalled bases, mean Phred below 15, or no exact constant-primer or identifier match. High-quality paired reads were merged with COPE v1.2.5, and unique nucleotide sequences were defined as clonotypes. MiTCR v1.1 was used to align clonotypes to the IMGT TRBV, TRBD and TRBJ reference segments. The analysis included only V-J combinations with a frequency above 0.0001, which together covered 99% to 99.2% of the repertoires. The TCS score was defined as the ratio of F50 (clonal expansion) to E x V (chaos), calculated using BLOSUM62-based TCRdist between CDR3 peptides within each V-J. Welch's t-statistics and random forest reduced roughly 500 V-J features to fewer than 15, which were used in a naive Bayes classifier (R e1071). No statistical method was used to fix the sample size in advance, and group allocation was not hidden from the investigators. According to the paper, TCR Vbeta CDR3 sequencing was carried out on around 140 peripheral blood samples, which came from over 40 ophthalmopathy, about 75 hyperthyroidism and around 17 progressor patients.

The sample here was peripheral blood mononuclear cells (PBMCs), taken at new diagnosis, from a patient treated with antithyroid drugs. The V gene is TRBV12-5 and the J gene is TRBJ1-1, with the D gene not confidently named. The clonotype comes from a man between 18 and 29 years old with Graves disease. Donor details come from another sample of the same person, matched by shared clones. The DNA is TGTGCTAGTGGTTTGGTACAAGGAATTGGTGAAGCTTTCTTT. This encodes CASGLVQGIGEAFF.